This entry concerns a single T cell receptor (beta chain). Its antigen is unknown. After extraction with the RNeasy kit, roughly 0.45 to 1 ug of the RNA was reverse transcribed using random hexamers. Across 54 Vbeta and 13 Jbeta, immunoSEQ multiplex PCR amplified TCR beta CDR3. TCRdb reprocessed the immunoSEQ multiplex PCR reads via MiXCR and lists one record per CDR3 protein. The sample yields 110,000 or so distinct CDR3 sequences, 85% to 95% seen once. This specimen comes from a study of CD8 T cells in Susac syndrome. Whole-study findings and limits: Only a relatively small number of individuals were included in the TCR sequencing and HLA analysis.

High-throughput TCR beta sequencing covered peripheral CD8+ and CD4+ T cells. TEMRA cells were FACS-enriched, while CD8+ and CD4+ T cells were negatively isolated. The clonotype was recovered from a human donor in good health. Sequences were obtained from CD8+ T cells from PBMCs.

CDR3 sequence reads: CASSSQTVALYEQYF. CDR3 DNA sequence: TGCGCCAGCAGCTCGCAGACGGTTGCCCTTTACGAGCAGTACTTC. The V call is TRBV5-1, the J call TRBJ2-7; D is unclear. This CDR3 spans 15 amino acids. The V gene's germline CDR1 is SGHRS and CDR2 YFSETQ. V was cut by 3 bases and J by 4 bases, with 17 bases left in between.